The 3 T cell receptor beta chains in this list originate from one sample, sequenced in a study of cytomegalovirus exposure and HLA in healthy donors. PCR primers comprised 60 Vbeta and 13 Jbeta primers. Measured with immunoSEQ multiplex PCR; TCRdb has only the in-frame clones, and not every one. The table has about 120,000 clones, 80% seen once. Sample: PBMCs. These receptors were collected from a female donor in good health and CMV-seropositive.

This clone has a single count. This chain links TRBV7-2 with TRBJ2-2, with a tentative D call TRBD1 (5 bases). The CDR3 extends over 14 amino acids. Deletions cut 5 bases from V and 1 base from J, with 8 bases between. Germline values: CDR1 SGHTA, CDR2 FQGNSA. The CDR3 spells CASSRTGNTGELFF. The CDR3 region has the DNA TGTGCCAGCAGCCGAACAGGGAACACCGGGGAGCTGTTTTTT.

The chain recombines TRBV6-1 with TRBJ2-2; tentatively, D is TRBD1 (5 bases). The ends were cut back, 1 base at V and 3 bases at J, with 15 bases in the middle. This CDR3 has 17 amino acids. The V gene's germline CDR1 is MNHNS and CDR2 SASEGT. CDR3 DNA: TGTGCCAGCAGTGAAGAATGGTCAGGGTTGTACACCGGGGAGCTGTTTTTT. It is translated as CASSEEWSGLYTGELFF.

This rearrangement joins TRBV5-1 to TRBJ2-2; tentatively, D is TRBD1 (6 bases). Germline V gives CDR1 SGHRS, CDR2 YFSETQ. The length of the CDR3 is 16 residues. The V gene lost 2 bases and the J gene lost 4 bases, with 15 bases spanning the gap. CDR3 sequence reads: CASSFGRGAGTGELFF. CDR3 DNA sequence: TGCGCCAGCAGCTTCGGCAGGGGCGCGGGCACCGGGGAGCTGTTTTTT.